These 28 T cell receptor beta chains originate from one sample sequenced in a study of early T cells in non-severe SARS-CoV-2 infection. TCRdb passed the 5' RACE reads through MiXCR, listing each CDR3 protein once. The table has tens of thousands of distinct CDR3 sequences, approximately 15% seen once. The input for sequencing was whole blood, taken at baseline. These receptors all come from an adult who was a healthcare worker with PCR-confirmed SARS-CoV-2 infection or an uninfected control (not recorded which).

The gene calls are TRBV30 and TRBJ2-1, with TRBD2 matching 7 bases. The V gene end was trimmed by 3 bases and the J gene end by 10 bases; junction bases not matched to a gene: 18. Germline V gene data show CDR1 as GTSNPN and CDR2 as SVGIG (reference sequence). The CDR3 runs 16 residues. In nucleotides, the CDR3 is TGTGCCTGGAGGCCGAAGCGAGCGGGATGGGCCAGGGAGCAGTTCTTC. This encodes CAWRPKRAGWAREQFF.

In this sample, this clonotype turned up many times. The chain employs TRBV12-3 or TRBV12-4 and TRBJ2-7, with 7 nucleotides matching TRBD2. CDR3 length: 15 residues. Losses at the gene ends were 5 bases for V and 5 bases for J; bases not matched to a gene: 12. The CDR3 loop reads CASSRLNGRTDEQYF. The CDR3 DNA reads as TGTGCCAGCAGTCGTTTGAACGGGAGGACGGACGAGCAGTACTTC.

This clonotype has a handful of counts. The genes are TRBV7-8 and TRBJ1-5; 8 positions agree with TRBD1. The V segment lost 2 bases and the J segment 1 base; nucleotides outside the gene matches: 4. The germline V gene encodes CDR1 SGHVS and CDR2 FQNEAQ. The CDR3 has 16 amino acids. DNA for the CDR3: TGTGCCAGCAGCTTAAGGACAGGGATAAGCAATCAGCCCCAGCATTTT. Residues: CASSLRTGISNQPQHF.

As to this clonotype: A read error may account for a junction end that differs from germline. V and J are TRBV2 and TRBJ1-5; D is unresolved. Germline CDR1 and CDR2: SNHLY and FYNNEI. This CDR3 has 14 amino acids. The CDR3 sequence: CTSSPEGSNQPQHF. CDR3 coding DNA: TGTACCAGCAGCCCAGAGGGATCGAATCAGCCCCAGCATTTT.

This sequence joins TRBV6-6 and TRBJ2-7, with TRBD1 matching over 7 bases. This CDR3 region has 15 residues. CDR1 is MNHNY, CDR2 SVGAGI, per germline (reference sequence). J lost 3 bases, V lost 5 bases, and 10 bases had no gene match. CDR3 in amino acids: CASSDLQGRFYEQYF. DNA of the CDR3: TGTGCCAGCAGTGACTTACAGGGGAGATTCTACGAGCAGTACTTC.

The rearrangement joins TRBV30 to TRBJ2-3; 9 nucleotides align to TRBD2. Trimming cost V 5 bases and J 0 bases; bases outside gene matches: 3. The germline CDR1 and CDR2 sequences are GTSNPN and SVGIG (reference sequence). The CDR3 spans 14 residues. The CDR3 reads CAWGRGGSTDTQYF. CDR3 DNA: TGTGCCTGGGGGCGGGGGGGGAGCACAGATACGCAGTATTTT.

The V call is TRBV12-3 or TRBV12-4, the J call TRBJ1-4, with D unclear. Trimming removed 7 bases at V and 4 bases at J, with 16 bases between. The CDR3 runs 15 residues. Here the CDR3 reads CASIPGDGDNEKLFF. CDR3 coding DNA: TGTGCCAGCATTCCCGGAGACGGGGATAATGAAAAACTGTTTTTT.

J is TRBJ2-7 and V is TRBV6-1, with 8 nucleotides matching TRBD1. Germline loops: CDR1 MNHNS, CDR2 SASEGT. The CDR3 covers 12 residues. V lost 3 bases, J lost 6 bases, and 1 base stayed unmatched. The CDR3 is CASSETGVEQYF. CDR3 sequence (DNA): TGTGCCAGCAGTGAGACAGGGGTCGAGCAGTACTTC.

This clonotype was seen more than once but under ten times. The chain joins TRBV11-2 to TRBJ2-2; no reliable D call. The CDR3 has 15 residues. CDR1 is SGHAT and CDR2 is FQNNGV in the germline V gene. Deletions cut 5 bases from V and 1 base from J, with 11 bases between. The CDR3 sequence: CASSPLERNTGELFF. CDR3 in DNA: TGTGCCAGCAGCCCTTTAGAACGGAACACCGGGGAGCTGTTTTTT. Together with reference TRBV11-2 and TRBJ2-2, the CDR3 gives the full variable domain: EAGVAQSPRYKIIEKRQSVAFWCNPISGHATLYWYQQILGQGPKLLIQFQNNGVVDDSQLPKDRFSAERLKGVDSTLKIQPAKLEDSAVYLCASSPLERNTGELFFGEGSRLTVL.

The chain recombines TRBV20-1 with TRBJ2-7; D is uncertain. The CDR3 loop spans 12 amino acids. V lost 4 bases, J lost 2 bases, and 9 bases lay in between. Germline values: CDR1 DFQATT, CDR2 SNEGSKA (reference sequence). The CDR3 DNA reads TGCAGTGCTACAGCAGAAGCCTACGAGCAGTACTTC. This encodes CSATAEAYEQYF.

This clonotype was detected only a few times. The chain joins TRBV5-1 to TRBJ2-1, with a possible D match to TRBD1 (6 bases). CDR3 length: 13 amino acids. CDR1 is SGHRS, CDR2 YFSETQ, per germline. Trimming removed 2 bases from V and 8 bases from J, with 11 bases in between. The CDR3 loop reads CASSFQGLDEQFF. The CDR3 bases are TGCGCCAGCAGCTTTCAGGGGTTAGATGAGCAGTTCTTC.

This clonotype was counted once. The chain links TRBV15 to TRBJ1-1; 7 positions agree with TRBD1. The germline gives CDR1 LNHNV, CDR2 YYDKDF (reference sequence). V trimming: 11 bases; J trimming: 4 bases; junction bases outside the gene matches: 7. The CDR3 is 12 amino acids. This chain's CDR3 is CASDRDGTEAFF. CDR3 nucleotides: TGTGCCTCCGACAGGGACGGCACTGAAGCTTTCTTT.

The chain recombines TRBV5-6 with TRBJ2-4; 7 bases are a match to TRBD1. Germline assignment: CDR1 SGHDT and CDR2 YYEEEE. This CDR3 region has 14 residues. Trimming took 6 bases from V and 6 from J; bases not matched to a gene: 9. The CDR3 DNA reads TGTGCCAGCACCTCCGGGACAGCGGCAAACATTCAGTACTTC. This codes for CASTSGTAANIQYF.

The chain carries TRBV12-3 or TRBV12-4 and TRBJ2-4; TRBD1 is a possible D gene (6 bases). V lost 1 base, J lost 9 bases, and 7 bases lay in between. The CDR3 loop spans 12 amino acids. The CDR3 loop is CASSLEGGIQYF. The DNA for the CDR3 is TGTGCCAGCAGTTTAGAAGGGGGCATTCAGTACTTC.

The chain has TRBV11-1 and TRBJ2-1; 8 bases line up with TRBD2. V trimming: 5 bases; J trimming: 7 bases; junction bases outside the gene matches: 16. The CDR3 runs 17 residues. Looked up from germline, CDR1 is SGHAT and CDR2 is FQDESV (reference sequence). The CDR3 protein is CASSRIASGTRINEQFF. DNA for the CDR3: TGTGCCAGCAGCCGAATTGCCTCCGGGACTAGAATTAATGAGCAGTTCTTC. The full variable domain, rest sourced from reference TRBV11-1 and TRBJ2-1, is EAEVAQSPRYKITEKSQAVAFWCDPISGHATLYWYRQILGQGPELLVQFQDESVVDDSQLPKDRFSAERLKGVDSTLKIQPAELGDSAMYLCASSRIASGTRINEQFFGPGTRLTVL.

Only a few counts were recorded for this clonotype. The gene calls are TRBV11-3 and TRBJ1-1, with TRBD1 matching 7 bases. The germline V gene has CDR1 SGHNT and CDR2 YENEEA. J gave up 1 base and V 1 base, and 3 bases lay outside the gene matches. This CDR3 region has 15 residues. CDR3 amino acids: CASSLGGQTNTEAFF. The CDR3 nucleotides read TGTGCCAGCAGCTTAGGGGGACAGACGAACACTGAAGCTTTCTTT. Full variable domain (rest looked up from reference TRBV11-3 and TRBJ1-1): EAGVVQSPRYKIIEKKQPVAFWCNPISGHNTLYWYLQNLGQGPELLIRYENEEAVDDSQLPKDRFSAERLKGVDSTLKIQPAELGDSAVYLCASSLGGQTNTEAFFGQGTRLTVV.

The chain's CDR3 is CASSLIPNTGELFF. Here the CDR3 DNA reads TGTGCCAGCAGCTTAATCCCAAACACCGGGGAGCTGTTTTTT. V and J are TRBV7-6 and TRBJ2-2; the D is unclear. Germline CDR1 is SGHVS and CDR2 is FNYEAQ. Trimming cost V 2 bases and J 2 bases, with 6 bases left between them. This CDR3 comprises 14 residues.

V and J are TRBV12-3 or TRBV12-4 and TRBJ1-2; possible D gene TRBD1, 5 bases. Trimming cost V 10 bases and J 2 bases, with 14 bases left between them. CDR3 size: 13 residues. The CDR3 DNA reads as TGTGCCACCACCGGGGCCCGGAACTATGGCTACACCTTC. Translation: CATTGARNYGYTF.

The CDR3 sequence is CASSPDWSEQYF. The DNA of the CDR3 is TGTGCCAGCAGCCCCGATTGGAGTGAGCAGTACTTC. The chain recombines TRBV12-3 or TRBV12-4 with TRBJ2-7, with no clear D. V lost 6 bases and J lost 7, with 13 bases in between. This CDR3 has 12 residues.

This clonotype appeared many times. The chain has TRBV4-1 and TRBJ1-6; D ambiguous. The germline gives CDR1 MGHRA, CDR2 YSYEKL. This CDR3 has 16 amino acids. V gave up 1 base and J gave up 0 bases, with 7 bases separating them. The CDR3 sequence is CASSQVQSSYNSPLHF. Written as DNA, the CDR3 is TGCGCCAGCAGCCAAGTTCAGAGCTCCTATAATTCACCCCTCCACTTT.

This clonotype occurred a few times. This chain connects TRBV12-3 or TRBV12-4 to TRBJ1-4; no definite D call. The CDR3 extends over 13 amino acids. Trimming removed 6 bases at V and 6 bases at J, with 11 bases between. The CDR3 DNA is TGTGCCAGCAGGGACCGGGCGTATGAAAAACTGTTTTTT. This encodes CASRDRAYEKLFF.

This clonotype was seen a handful of times. The chain recombines TRBV5-1 with TRBJ1-4; D uncertain. This CDR3 spans 13 amino acids. Trimming pared 0 bases from V and 3 bases from J, leaving 3 bases between. Per germline, CDR1 SGHRS and CDR2 YFSETQ. The CDR3 loop is CASSLAPNEKLFF. CDR3 coding DNA: TGCGCCAGCAGCTTGGCTCCTAATGAAAAACTGTTTTTT.

Only a few counts were recorded for this clonotype. The CDR3 reads CSAFDRANIQYF. The CDR3 DNA follows: TGCAGTGCTTTCGACAGGGCAAACATTCAGTACTTC. This chain connects TRBV20-1 to TRBJ2-4; 7 nucleotides agree with TRBD1. The germline gives CDR1 DFQATT, CDR2 SNEGSKA (reference sequence). Trimming at V came to 5 bases and at J to 6 bases, leaving 4 bases not matched to a gene. The CDR3 runs 12 residues.

This clonotype was recorded many times. The chain carries TRBV10-3 and TRBJ2-7; 10 bases are shared with TRBD1. The CDR3 length is 14 residues. Germline CDR1 is ENHRY and CDR2 is SYGVKD. V lost 5 bases and J lost 5; bases outside the gene matches: 6. CDR3 sequence reads: CAISRTGGSNEQYF. For the CDR3, the DNA is TGTGCCATCAGTAGGACAGGGGGTTCCAACGAGCAGTACTTC.

This clonotype was observed a handful of times. The chain employs TRBV5-1 and TRBJ2-3; TRBD2 matches 7 bases. Germline loops: CDR1 SGHRS, CDR2 YFSETQ. Losses at the gene ends were 2 bases for V and 5 bases for J; bases not matched to a gene: 8. The CDR3 loop spans 15 amino acids. The CDR3 region is CASSFQAGLGDTQYF. Written as DNA, the CDR3 is TGCGCCAGCAGCTTCCAAGCGGGGCTTGGAGATACGCAGTATTTT.

The CDR3 DNA sequence: TGTGCCAGCAGTCCACGACAGGGACCCTACAATGAGCAGTTCTTC. Translating gives CASSPRQGPYNEQFF. The chain combines TRBV12-3 or TRBV12-4 with TRBJ2-1, with 7 positions matching TRBD1. The CDR3 spans 15 residues. J was trimmed by 2 bases and V by 5 bases; bases with no gene match: 6.

The DNA of the CDR3 is TGTGCCAGCAGGCCTCCTAGCGGGAGGGCCTACGAGCAGTACTTC. Translating it yields CASRPPSGRAYEQYF. The chain carries TRBV6-5 and TRBJ2-7, with 12 bases that match TRBD2. Looked up from germline, CDR1 is MNHEY and CDR2 is SVGAGI. This CDR3 region has 15 residues. V dropped 6 bases and J dropped 2; count of bases not matched to a gene: 5.

This clonotype was found many times. V gene TRBV3-1 combines with J gene TRBJ2-3; the match to TRBD2 covers 12 bases. The length of the CDR3 is 17 residues. Germline V gene sequence: CDR1 LGHDT, CDR2 YNNKEL (reference sequence). V lost 0 bases, J lost 3 bases, and 4 bases stayed unmatched. Here the CDR3 reads CASSQELAGGLTDTQYF. For the CDR3, the DNA is TGTGCCAGCAGCCAAGAGCTAGCGGGAGGGTTGACAGATACGCAGTATTTT.